The 23 T cell receptor beta chains below come from one sample, sequenced in a study of vaccination and CD4 T cells after COVID-19. TCRdb passed the PCR reads through MiXCR, listing each CDR3 protein once. Of about 24,000 distinct CDR3 sequences listed, 45% to 60% are singletons. Sequences were derived from CD4+ T cells from blood, sampled before SARS-CoV-2 vaccination. The receptors were sampled from a human donor who had recovered from COVID-19.

The V gene is TRBV20-1, the J gene TRBJ2-3, with D hard to call. The germline CDR1 and CDR2 sequences are DFQATT and SNEGSKA (reference sequence). CDR3 size: 14 residues. Deletions cut 0 bases from V and 4 bases from J, with 11 bases between. The DNA for the CDR3 is TGCAGTGCTAGAGAGTTGGCTATGTCAGATACGCAGTATTTT. Its translation is CSARELAMSDTQYF.

This clonotype was counted a few times. This chain connects TRBV11-1 to TRBJ2-7, with a possible D match to TRBD1 (5 bases). The V gene lost 6 bases and the J gene lost 0 bases, with 9 bases spanning the gap. Germline V lookup: CDR1 SGHAT, CDR2 FQDESV (reference sequence). The CDR3 has 13 amino acids. For the CDR3, the DNA is TGTGCCAGCAGATTCGACAGCTCCTACGAGCAGTACTTC. Translated: CASRFDSSYEQYF.

The chain uses TRBV12-3 or TRBV12-4 and TRBJ2-3; D ambiguous. The CDR3 is 14 residues long. With 6 bases removed from V and 4 bases from J, the gap between germline ends came to 14 bases. The CDR3: CASSAVLPPDTQYF. CDR3 nucleotide sequence: TGTGCCAGCAGCGCCGTGCTCCCCCCAGATACGCAGTATTTT.

The chain employs TRBV7-3 and TRBJ2-7, with 15 bases lining up with TRBD2. The V gene's germline CDR1 is SGHTA and CDR2 FQGTGA. This CDR3 is 15 amino acids long. With 2 bases clipped from V and 4 bases from J, the junction kept 0 bases outside the gene matches. As DNA, the CDR3 is TGTGCCAGCAGCTTAGGGACTAGCGGGAGGTACGAGCAGTACTTC. Protein product: CASSLGTSGRYEQYF. Supplemented by reference TRBV7-3 and TRBJ2-7, the full variable domain reads GAGVSQTPSNKVTEKGKYVELRCDPISGHTALYWYRQSLGQGPEFLIYFQGTGAADDSGLPNDRFFAVRPEGSVSTLKIQRTERGDSAVYLCASSLGTSGRYEQYFGPGTRLTVT.

This clonotype was detected a few times. The V and J genes are TRBV20-1 and TRBJ1-2; 7 positions match TRBD1. The CDR3 consists of 14 residues. V shed 0 bases, J shed 7 bases, and the junction held 8 bases outside the gene matches. Looked up from germline, CDR1 is DFQATT and CDR2 is SNEGSKA (reference sequence). The CDR3 DNA follows: TGCAGTGCTAGAGATCGGAGAGGGGGCAGTGGCTACACCTTC. Its protein product is CSARDRRGGSGYTF.

J is TRBJ2-1 and V is TRBV2; TRBD2 matches 7 bases. This CDR3 has 15 amino acids. Germline V gene lookup returns CDR1 SNHLY and CDR2 FYNNEI. V was clipped by 8 bases and J by 0 bases; unmatched bases: 7. CDR3 protein: CASADGGSSYNEQFF. In DNA, the CDR3 is TGTGCCAGCGCGGACGGCGGGAGCTCCTACAATGAGCAGTTCTTC.

The V gene is TRBV7-3, the J gene TRBJ2-3; 8 nucleotides agree with TRBD2. Per germline, CDR1 SGHTA and CDR2 FQGTGA. Trimming cost V 4 bases and J 0 bases; bases outside gene matches: 12. The CDR3 contains 18 residues. This chain's CDR3 is CASSSGGILAASTDTQYF. The CDR3, as DNA: TGTGCCAGCAGCTCCGGTGGGATACTAGCGGCTAGCACAGATACGCAGTATTTT.

This clonotype has a handful of counts. The chain recombines TRBV7-9 with TRBJ2-1; 9 nucleotides agree with TRBD2. CDR1 and CDR2 from the germline V gene are SEHNR and FQNEAQ (reference sequence). The junction had 14 bases not matched to a gene; V was cut back by 5 bases and J by 3 bases. This CDR3 has 18 residues. The CDR3 region is CASSARRLADISYNEQFF. As DNA, the CDR3 is TGTGCCAGCAGCGCGCGTAGACTAGCGGACATAAGCTACAATGAGCAGTTCTTC. Full variable domain (missing parts from reference TRBV7-9 and TRBJ2-1): DTGVSQNPRHKITKRGQNVTFRCDPISEHNRLYWYRQTLGQGPEFLTYFQNEAQLEKSRLLSDRFSAERPKGSFSTLEIQRTEQGDSAMYLCASSARRLADISYNEQFFGPGTRLTVL.

This clonotype was observed a handful of times. This chain links TRBV4-2 with TRBJ1-5; D is ambiguous. V was cut by 0 bases and J by 7 bases, with 10 bases left in between. Germline V gives CDR1 LGHNA, CDR2 YNFKEQ. The CDR3 has 14 amino acids. The CDR3 loop reads CASSQEVVDQPQHF. In DNA form, the CDR3 reads TGTGCCAGCAGCCAAGAGGTGGTGGACCAGCCCCAGCATTTT.

V usage is TRBV18 and J usage is TRBJ1-5, with no clear D. V gave up 5 bases and J gave up 6 bases, with 8 bases separating them. The CDR3 spans 12 residues. Germline V gene lookup returns CDR1 KGHSH and CDR2 LQKENI. The CDR3 is CASSTRGQPQHF. The CDR3 DNA reads TGTGCCAGCTCAACCCGGGGTCAGCCCCAGCATTTT. The variable domain in full, completed from reference TRBV18 and TRBJ1-5, reads NAGVMQNPRHLVRRRGQEARLRCSPMKGHSHVYWYRQLPEEGLKFMVYLQKENIIDESGMPKERFSAEFPKEGPSILRIQQVVRGDSAAYFCASSTRGQPQHFGDGTRLSIL.

CDR3 coding DNA: TGTGCCAGCAGGCCGGGACTGAGCTCCTACAATGAGCAGTTCTTC. As protein: CASRPGLSSYNEQFF. The chain links TRBV28 to TRBJ2-1; perhaps TRBD2 as D (6 bases). The CDR3 contains 15 residues. Germline CDR1 reads MDHEN; CDR2 reads SYDVKM. The V end lost 6 bases, the J end lost 0 bases, and 12 bases lay between the germline ends. Based on the CDR3 plus reference TRBV28 and TRBJ2-1, the full variable domain is DVKVTQSSRYLVKRTGEKVFLECVQDMDHENMFWYRQDPGLGLRLIYFSYDVKMKEKGDIPEGYSVSREKKERFSLILESASTNQTSMYLCASRPGLSSYNEQFFGPGTRLTVL.

This clonotype appeared a few times. The chain recombines TRBV27 with TRBJ2-6; the match to TRBD1 covers 7 bases. The CDR3 is 18 amino acids. The ends lost 4 bases at V and 1 base at J; junction bases unmatched: 10. Germline values: CDR1 MNHEY, CDR2 SMNVEV (reference sequence). CDR3 in amino acids: CASSSLYRGISGANVLTF. The CDR3 DNA reads TGTGCCAGCAGTTCCCTTTACAGGGGAATATCTGGGGCCAACGTCCTGACTTTC.

V usage is TRBV3-1 and J usage is TRBJ2-1; no clear D gene. CDR1 is LGHDT and CDR2 is YNNKEL in the germline V gene (reference sequence). The CDR3 length is 14 residues. Trimming left V 0 bases short and J 7 bases short, with 10 bases between. The chain's CDR3 is CASSQEVSGNEQFF. The CDR3 DNA follows: TGTGCCAGCAGCCAAGAAGTGTCGGGTAATGAGCAGTTCTTC.

The chain has TRBV2 and TRBJ1-5; tentatively, D is TRBD1 (6 bases). V was trimmed by 4 bases and J by 4 bases, leaving 8 bases between them. The CDR3 is 13 amino acids. Per the germline V gene, CDR1 is SNHLY and CDR2 is FYNNEI. The CDR3 coding sequence is TGTGCCAGCAGTGGAACAGGGAATCAGCCCCAGCATTTT. Protein: CASSGTGNQPQHF.

This clonotype was observed a few times. The chain is built from TRBV15 and TRBJ2-2, with 7 bases lining up with TRBD2. Germline CDR1 LNHNV, CDR2 YYDKDF (reference sequence). This CDR3 has 17 residues. J lost 2 bases, V lost 4 bases, and 10 bases had no gene match. The chain's CDR3 is CATSKTIIAGNTGELFF. As DNA, the CDR3 is TGTGCCACCAGCAAGACAATAATAGCGGGTAACACCGGGGAGCTGTTTTTT. The whole variable domain, filled in from reference TRBV15 and TRBJ2-2, reads DAMVIQNPRYQVTQFGKPVTLSCSQTLNHNVMYWYQQKSSQAPKLLFHYYDKDFNNEADTPDNFQSRRPNTSFCFLDIRSPGLGDTAMYLCATSKTIIAGNTGELFFGEGSRLTVL.

In regard to this clonotype: The DNA is omitted, as the CDR3 cannot be located on it reliably, and the CDR3 follows TCRdb's listing. The V and J genes are TRBV20-1 and TRBJ1-2; the table assigns TRBD1, which was not confirmed against the DNA. 16 amino acids form the CDR3, both terminal residues included. Germline values: CDR1 DFQATT, CDR2 SNEGSKA (reference sequence). The CDR3: CSAREGPWGTGASDTF.

This clonotype was seen more than once but under ten times. V and J are TRBV19 and TRBJ2-5, with 9 bases lining up with TRBD1. Germline values: CDR1 LNHDA, CDR2 SQIVND (reference sequence). Trimming at V came to 2 bases and at J to 5 bases, leaving 9 bases not matched to a gene. CDR3 length: 16 residues. For the CDR3, the DNA is TGTGCCAGTAGTATAACCCCGGGGACAGGGATGGAGACCCAGTACTTC. This sequence encodes CASSITPGTGMETQYF.

This clonotype has more than one count but fewer than ten. The chain uses TRBV20-1 and TRBJ2-2; 10 bases align to TRBD2. The CDR3 contains 16 residues. Germline values: CDR1 DFQATT, CDR2 SNEGSKA (reference sequence). Losses at the gene ends were 3 bases for V and 2 bases for J; bases not matched to a gene: 6. The CDR3 loop is CSASPSGSSNTGELFF. The CDR3 DNA reads as TGCAGTGCTAGCCCTAGCGGGAGTTCCAACACCGGGGAGCTGTTTTTT.

V usage is TRBV27 and J usage is TRBJ1-6, with 8 bases aligning to TRBD1. This CDR3 contains 15 residues. After removal of 4 bases from V and 10 bases from J, the junction contained 9 bases not matched to a gene. The germline V gene has CDR1 MNHEY and CDR2 SMNVEV (reference sequence). CDR3 sequence: CASSWGPDRESPLHF. The CDR3 nucleotides are TGTGCCAGCAGTTGGGGCCCGGACAGGGAATCACCCCTCCACTTT.

The chain combines TRBV4-1 with TRBJ1-2, with TRBD1 identical over 7 bases. The CDR3 covers 14 residues. V lost 6 bases and J lost 4; bases outside the gene matches: 8. CDR1 and CDR2 (germline): MGHRA, YSYEKL. CDR3 sequence: CASRAPGTVYGYTF. CDR3 in DNA: TGCGCCAGCAGGGCCCCGGGGACAGTCTATGGCTACACCTTC.

This clonotype was seen a handful of times. The CDR3 DNA follows: TGTGCCATCGCAGCGCGATTAAGCTCCTACGAGCAGTACTTC. Protein sequence: CAIAARLSSYEQYF. The genes are TRBV6-2 or TRBV6-3 and TRBJ2-7; D is undetermined. Germline CDR1 is MNHEY and CDR2 is SVGEGT. Trimming shortened V by 10 bases and J by 0 bases, and 16 bases separated the two germline ends. The CDR3 runs to 14 residues.

This chain uses TRBV9 with TRBJ2-3, with a tentative D call TRBD1 (6 bases). Trimming took off 2 bases at V and 5 bases at J, with 12 bases between the two ends. This CDR3 is 14 amino acids long. The V gene's germline CDR1 is SGDLS and CDR2 YYNGEE. The CDR3 nucleotides read TGTGCCAGCAGCGTCGGCCTAGGGGGAGATACGCAGTATTTT. Translating it yields CASSVGLGGDTQYF.

The chain is built from TRBV6-1 and TRBJ2-6; D gene ambiguous. This CDR3 spans 14 amino acids. The germline V gene has CDR1 MNHNS and CDR2 SASEGT. Trimming pared 6 bases from V and 0 bases from J, leaving 6 bases between. CDR3 residues: CASSRTSGANVLTF. DNA for the CDR3: TGTGCCAGCAGCCGAACCTCTGGGGCCAACGTCCTGACTTTC.